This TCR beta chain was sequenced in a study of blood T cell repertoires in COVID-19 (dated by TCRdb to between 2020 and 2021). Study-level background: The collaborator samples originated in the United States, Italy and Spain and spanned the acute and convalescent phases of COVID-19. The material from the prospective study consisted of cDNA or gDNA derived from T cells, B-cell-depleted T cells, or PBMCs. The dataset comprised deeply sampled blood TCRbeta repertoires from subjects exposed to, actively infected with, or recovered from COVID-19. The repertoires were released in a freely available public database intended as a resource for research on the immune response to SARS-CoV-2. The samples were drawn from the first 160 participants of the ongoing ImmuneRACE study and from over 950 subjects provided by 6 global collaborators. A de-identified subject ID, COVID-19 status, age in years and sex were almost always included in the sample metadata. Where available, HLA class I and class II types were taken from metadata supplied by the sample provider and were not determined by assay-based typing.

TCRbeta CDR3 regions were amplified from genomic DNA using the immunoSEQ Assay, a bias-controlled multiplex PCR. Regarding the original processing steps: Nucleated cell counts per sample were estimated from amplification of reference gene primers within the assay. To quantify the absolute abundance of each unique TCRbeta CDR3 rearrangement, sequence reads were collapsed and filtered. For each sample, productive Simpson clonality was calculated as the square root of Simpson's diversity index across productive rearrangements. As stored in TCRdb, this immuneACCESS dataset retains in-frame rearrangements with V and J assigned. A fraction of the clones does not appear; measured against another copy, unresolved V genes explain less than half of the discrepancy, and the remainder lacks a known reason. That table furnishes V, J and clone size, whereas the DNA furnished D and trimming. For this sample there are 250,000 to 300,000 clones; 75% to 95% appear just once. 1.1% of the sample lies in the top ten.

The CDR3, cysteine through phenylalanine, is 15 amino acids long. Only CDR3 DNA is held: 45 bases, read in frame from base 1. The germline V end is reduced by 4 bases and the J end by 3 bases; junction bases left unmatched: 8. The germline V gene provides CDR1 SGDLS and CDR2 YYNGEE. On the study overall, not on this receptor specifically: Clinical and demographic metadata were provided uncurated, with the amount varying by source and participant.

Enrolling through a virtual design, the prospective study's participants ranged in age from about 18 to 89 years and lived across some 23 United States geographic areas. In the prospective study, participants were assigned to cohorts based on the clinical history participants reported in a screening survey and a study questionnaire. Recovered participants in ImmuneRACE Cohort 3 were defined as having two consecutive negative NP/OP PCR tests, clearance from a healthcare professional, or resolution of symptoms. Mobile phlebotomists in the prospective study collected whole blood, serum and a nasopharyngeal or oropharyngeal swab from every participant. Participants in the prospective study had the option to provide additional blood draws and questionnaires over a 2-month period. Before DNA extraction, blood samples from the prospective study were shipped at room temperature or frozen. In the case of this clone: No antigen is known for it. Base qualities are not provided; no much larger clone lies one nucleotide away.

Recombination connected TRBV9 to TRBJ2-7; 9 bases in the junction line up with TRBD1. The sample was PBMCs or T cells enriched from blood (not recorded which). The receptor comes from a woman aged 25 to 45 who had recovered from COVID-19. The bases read TGTGCCAGCAGCCAATCGACAGGGGGGTACTACGAGCAGTACTTC. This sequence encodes CASSQSTGGYYEQYF.